A selection of T cell receptor beta chains follows, all from one sample in a study of technical replicates of blood from a few donors. Data came from immunoSEQ multiplex PCR; TCRdb stores just in-frame clones and leaves some out. This sample yields roughly 60,000 clones, of which approximately 87% are seen a single time; 5.2% belongs to the top ten. Sequences were obtained from PBMCs. The receptors stem from a human donor in good health. Some clones in this sample may be carry-over from other donors' samples. Each CDR3 is given without its conserved first and last residue. The order of the fields is J gene, V gene, clone size, CDR3 protein. Clone size is stated in some rows and not others, as once, few, many or a class when expanded.

>TRBJ2-1|TRBV4-2|NA
ASSQMGSGEGNEQF
>TRBJ1-4|TRBV7-2|NA
ASSLIGTGINEKLF
>TRBJ2-3|TRBV2|once
ASKVSGSTDTQY
>TRBJ2-7|TRBV5-5|NA
ASSLESRGRLEQY
>TRBJ1-2|TRBV4-1|NA
ASSHLWQRDRLYGYT
>TRBJ2-7|TRBV7-8|NA
ASRRTGREQY
>TRBJ1-3|TRBV11-2|NA
ASSVSRGTIY
>TRBJ1-2|TRBV7-9|NA
ASSLALAGGSGYT
>TRBJ2-7|TRBV6-6|NA
ASSYDPQGASYEQY
>TRBJ2-3|TRBV5-4|NA
ASSLQQGGADTQY
>TRBJ1-5|TRBV6-6|NA
ASRSTGGGQPQH
>TRBJ2-4|TRBV7-2|once
ASSSDREGNIQY
>TRBJ1-2|TRBV4-3|NA
ASSQDRGGKAVYGYT
>TRBJ1-2|TRBV7-9|NA
ASSLLPDLNYGYT
>TRBJ1-2|TRBV27|NA
ASSRGAGLVNT
>TRBJ2-7|TRBV7-9|NA
ASRYGGAYEQY
>TRBJ1-5|TRBV27|NA
AKPGTVVVNQPQH
>TRBJ2-7|TRBV30|NA
AWTRWGGAGEQY
>TRBJ1-3|TRBV4-1|once
ASSQESAGRTAVSGNTIY
>TRBJ2-1|TRBV9|NA
ASSFQTGTTYNEQF
>TRBJ2-7|TRBV7-9|NA
ASTPSGGFYEQY
>TRBJ2-5|TRBV5-4|NA
ASSLPGTGVETQY
>TRBJ1-1|TRBV2|few
ASSKRDRGGEAF
>TRBJ1-1|TRBV5-1|once
ASSLTGGTNTEAF
>TRBJ2-2|TRBV4-2|NA
ASSQGGSGGAKSGELF
>TRBJ2-6|TRBV7-3|NA
ASSLNPPGNGANVLT
>TRBJ2-1|TRBV7-3|NA
ASSLLAGVHNEQF
>TRBJ1-5|TRBV6-1|NA
ASSDIYSNQPQH
>TRBJ1-6|TRBV7-2|NA
ASRPVTGRFYNSPLH
>TRBJ2-5|TRBV5-1|NA
ASSALPGLAILQETQY
>TRBJ2-7|TRBV27|NA
ASSLFGRDTYEQY
>TRBJ2-7|TRBV5-1|few
ASSVTSESYEQY
>TRBJ2-7|TRBV2|few
ATGGSDQLFYEQY
>TRBJ1-1|TRBV7-2|NA
ASSFRENTEAF
>TRBJ2-3|TRBV7-8|once
ASSPRTGGSTVTDTQY